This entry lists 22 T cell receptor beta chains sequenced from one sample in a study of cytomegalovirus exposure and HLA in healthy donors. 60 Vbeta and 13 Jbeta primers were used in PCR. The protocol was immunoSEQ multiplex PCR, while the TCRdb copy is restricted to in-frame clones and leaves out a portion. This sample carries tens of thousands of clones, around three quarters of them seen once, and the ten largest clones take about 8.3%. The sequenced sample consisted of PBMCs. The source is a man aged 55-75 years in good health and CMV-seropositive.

CDR3 DNA: TGTGCCAGCAGTTACGAGGCCTCCTACGAGCAGTACTTC. Its protein is CASSYEASYEQYF. The chain carries TRBV6-5 and TRBJ2-7, with D uncertain. This CDR3 spans 13 amino acids. Germline V gene lookup returns CDR1 MNHEY and CDR2 SVGAGI. V lost 2 bases, J lost 0 bases, and 5 bases lay in between.

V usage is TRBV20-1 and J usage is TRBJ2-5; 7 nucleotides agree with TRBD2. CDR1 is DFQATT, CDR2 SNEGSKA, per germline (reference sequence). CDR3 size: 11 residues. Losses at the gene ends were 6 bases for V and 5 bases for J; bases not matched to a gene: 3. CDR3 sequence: CSAGREETQYF. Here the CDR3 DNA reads TGCAGTGCAGGGAGGGAGGAGACCCAGTACTTC.

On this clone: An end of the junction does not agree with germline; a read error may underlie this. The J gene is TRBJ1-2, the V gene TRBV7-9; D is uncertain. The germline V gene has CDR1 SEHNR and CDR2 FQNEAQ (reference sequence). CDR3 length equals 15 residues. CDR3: CSSSSYSIANYGYTF. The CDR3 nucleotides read TGTTCCAGCAGCTCTTATTCTATAGCTAACTATGGCTACACCTTC.

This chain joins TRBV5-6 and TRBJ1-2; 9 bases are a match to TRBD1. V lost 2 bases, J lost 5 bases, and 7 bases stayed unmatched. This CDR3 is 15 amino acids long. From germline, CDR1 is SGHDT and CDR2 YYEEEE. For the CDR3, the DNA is TGTGCCAGCAGCTTCATACAGGGGGCTATTTATGGCTACACCTTC. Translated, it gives CASSFIQGAIYGYTF.

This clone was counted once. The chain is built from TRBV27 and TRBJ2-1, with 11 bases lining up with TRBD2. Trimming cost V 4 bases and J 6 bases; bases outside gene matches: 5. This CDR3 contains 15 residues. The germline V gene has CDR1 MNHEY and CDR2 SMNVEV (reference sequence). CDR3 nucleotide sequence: TGTGCCAGCAGTTCCTGGACTAGCGGGTCCAATGAGCAGTTCTTC. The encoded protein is CASSSWTSGSNEQFF.

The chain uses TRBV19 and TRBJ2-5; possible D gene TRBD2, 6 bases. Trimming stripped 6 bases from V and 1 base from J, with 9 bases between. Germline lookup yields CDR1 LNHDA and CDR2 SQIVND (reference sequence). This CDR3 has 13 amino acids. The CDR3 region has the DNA TGTGCCAGTAGGCGGGGACCCCAAGAGACCCAGTACTTC. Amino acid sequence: CASRRGPQETQYF.

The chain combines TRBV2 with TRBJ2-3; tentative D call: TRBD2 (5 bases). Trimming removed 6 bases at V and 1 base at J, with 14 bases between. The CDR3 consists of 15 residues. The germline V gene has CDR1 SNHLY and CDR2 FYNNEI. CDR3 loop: CASSERTDGTDTQYF. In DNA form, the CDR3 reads TGTGCCAGCAGCGAACGGACTGACGGCACAGATACGCAGTATTTT.

The CDR3 spells CASRESGEQYF. CDR3 nucleotides: TGTGCCAGCAGAGAGTCGGGCGAGCAGTACTTC. The genes are TRBV2 and TRBJ2-7; D not certain. Germline V gene lookup returns CDR1 SNHLY and CDR2 FYNNEI. This CDR3 is built from 11 residues. V lost 6 bases and J lost 6, with 9 bases in between.

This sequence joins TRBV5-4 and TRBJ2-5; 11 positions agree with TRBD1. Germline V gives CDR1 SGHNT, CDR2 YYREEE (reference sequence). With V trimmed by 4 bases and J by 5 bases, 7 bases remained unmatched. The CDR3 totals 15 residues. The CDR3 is CASSPRTGGTETQYF. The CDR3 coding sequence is TGTGCCAGCAGCCCTAGGACAGGGGGCACGGAGACCCAGTACTTC.

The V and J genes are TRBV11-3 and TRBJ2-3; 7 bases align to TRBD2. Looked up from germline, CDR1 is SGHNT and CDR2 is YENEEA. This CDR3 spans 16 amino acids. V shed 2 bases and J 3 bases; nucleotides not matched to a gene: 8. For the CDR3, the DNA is TGTGCCAGCAGCTTAAACGGCGGGAGTTATACAGATACGCAGTATTTT. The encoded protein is CASSLNGGSYTDTQYF.

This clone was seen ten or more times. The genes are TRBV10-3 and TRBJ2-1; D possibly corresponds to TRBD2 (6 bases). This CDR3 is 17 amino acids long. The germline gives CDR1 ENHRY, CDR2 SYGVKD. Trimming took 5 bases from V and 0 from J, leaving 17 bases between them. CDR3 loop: CAISHPGGKGSYNEQFF. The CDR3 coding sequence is TGTGCCATCAGTCACCCAGGAGGGAAGGGCTCCTACAATGAGCAGTTCTTC.

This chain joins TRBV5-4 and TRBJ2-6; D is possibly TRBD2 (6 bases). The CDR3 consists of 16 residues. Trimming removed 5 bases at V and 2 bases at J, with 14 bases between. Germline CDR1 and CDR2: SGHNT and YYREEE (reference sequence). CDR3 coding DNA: TGTGCCAGCAGTTCCCACCCGGGGGCTGGGGCCAACGTCCTGACTTTC. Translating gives CASSSHPGAGANVLTF. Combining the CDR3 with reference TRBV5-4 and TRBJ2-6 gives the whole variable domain ETGVTQSPTHLIKTRGQQVTLRCSSQSGHNTVSWYQQALGQGPQFIFQYYREEENGRGNFPPRFSGLQFPNYSSELNVNALELDDSALYLCASSSHPGAGANVLTFGAGSRLTVL.

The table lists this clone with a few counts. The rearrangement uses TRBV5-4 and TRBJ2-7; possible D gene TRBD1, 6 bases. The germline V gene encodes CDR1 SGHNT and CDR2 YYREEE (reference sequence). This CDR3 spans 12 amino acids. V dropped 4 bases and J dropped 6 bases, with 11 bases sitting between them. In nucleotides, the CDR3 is TGTGCCAGCAGCCCCCCCAGGGGCGAGCAGTACTTC. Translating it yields CASSPPRGEQYF.

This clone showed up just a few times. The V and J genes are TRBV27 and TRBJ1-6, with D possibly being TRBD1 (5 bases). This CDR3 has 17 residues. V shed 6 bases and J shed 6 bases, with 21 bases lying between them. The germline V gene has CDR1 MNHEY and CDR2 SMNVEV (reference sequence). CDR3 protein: CASSYRTQGLTNSPLHF. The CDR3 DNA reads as TGTGCCAGCAGCTACCGGACCCAGGGACTCACTAATTCACCCCTCCACTTT.

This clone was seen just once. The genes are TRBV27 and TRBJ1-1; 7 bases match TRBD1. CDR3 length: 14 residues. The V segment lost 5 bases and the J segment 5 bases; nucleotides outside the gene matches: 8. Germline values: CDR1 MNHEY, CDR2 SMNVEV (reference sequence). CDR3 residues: CASSPAGTDTEAFF. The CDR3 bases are TGTGCCAGCAGTCCCGCCGGGACAGATACTGAAGCTTTCTTT.

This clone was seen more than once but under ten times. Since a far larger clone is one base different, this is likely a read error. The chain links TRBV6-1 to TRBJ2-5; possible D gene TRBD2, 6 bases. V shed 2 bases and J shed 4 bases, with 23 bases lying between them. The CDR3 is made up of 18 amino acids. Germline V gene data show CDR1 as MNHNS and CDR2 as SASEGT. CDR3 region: CASSEWVSGAALGETQYF. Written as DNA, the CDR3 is TGTGCCAGCAGTGAATGGGTCTCGGGAGCGGCTCTAGGAGAGACCCAGTACTTC.

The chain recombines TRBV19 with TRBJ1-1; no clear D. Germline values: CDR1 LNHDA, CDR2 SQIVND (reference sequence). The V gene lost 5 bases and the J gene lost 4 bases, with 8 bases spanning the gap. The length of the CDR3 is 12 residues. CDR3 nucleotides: TGTGCCAGTAGTTCTCGGGGCACTGAAGCTTTCTTT. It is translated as CASSSRGTEAFF. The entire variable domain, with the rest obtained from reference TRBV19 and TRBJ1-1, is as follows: DGGITQSPKYLFRKEGQNVTLSCEQNLNHDAMYWYRQDPGQGLRLIYYSQIVNDFQKGDIAEGYSVSREKKESFPLTVTSAQKNPTAFYLCASSSRGTEAFFGQGTRLTVV.

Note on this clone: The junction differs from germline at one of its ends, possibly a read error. The CDR3 DNA sequence: TGTGCTAGCAGCCCCCTCGCGGGAGTGGAGACCCAGTACTTC. Translated, it gives CASSPLAGVETQYF. This sequence joins TRBV7-7 and TRBJ2-5; 7 nucleotides match TRBD2. CDR3 length: 14 amino acids. The germline V gene encodes CDR1 SSHAT and CDR2 FNYEAQ (reference sequence).

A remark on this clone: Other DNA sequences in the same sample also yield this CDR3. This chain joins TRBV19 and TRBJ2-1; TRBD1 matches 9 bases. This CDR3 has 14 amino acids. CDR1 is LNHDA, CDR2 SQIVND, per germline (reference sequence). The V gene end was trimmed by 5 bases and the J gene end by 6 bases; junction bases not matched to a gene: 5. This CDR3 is CASSSRDRVNEQFF. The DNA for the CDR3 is TGTGCCAGTAGTTCCCGGGACAGGGTCAATGAGCAGTTCTTC.

The CDR3 is CATHSSAGDRGSYEQYF. The CDR3 nucleotides read TGTGCCACCCATTCTTCCGCGGGGGACAGGGGTTCCTACGAGCAGTACTTC. The V gene is TRBV27, the J gene TRBJ2-7; 10 bases align to TRBD1. V trimming: 10 bases; J trimming: 1 base; junction bases outside the gene matches: 16. Germline loops: CDR1 MNHEY, CDR2 SMNVEV (reference sequence). The CDR3 is made up of 17 amino acids.

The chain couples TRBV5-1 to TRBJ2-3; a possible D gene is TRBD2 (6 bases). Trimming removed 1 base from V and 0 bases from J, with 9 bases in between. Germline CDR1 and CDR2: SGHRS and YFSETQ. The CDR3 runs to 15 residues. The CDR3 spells CASSLPRDSTDTQYF. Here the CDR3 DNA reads TGCGCCAGCAGCTTGCCGCGGGACAGCACAGATACGCAGTATTTT.

The CDR3 DNA follows: TGTGCCAGCAGTCCCTTGACAGGGTTGGCCGGGGAGCTGTTTTTT. Amino acids: CASSPLTGLAGELFF. This rearrangement joins TRBV27 to TRBJ2-2; TRBD1 matches at 7 bases. Germline values: CDR1 MNHEY, CDR2 SMNVEV (reference sequence). The ends lost 5 bases at V and 6 bases at J; junction bases unmatched: 9. This CDR3 has 15 amino acids.